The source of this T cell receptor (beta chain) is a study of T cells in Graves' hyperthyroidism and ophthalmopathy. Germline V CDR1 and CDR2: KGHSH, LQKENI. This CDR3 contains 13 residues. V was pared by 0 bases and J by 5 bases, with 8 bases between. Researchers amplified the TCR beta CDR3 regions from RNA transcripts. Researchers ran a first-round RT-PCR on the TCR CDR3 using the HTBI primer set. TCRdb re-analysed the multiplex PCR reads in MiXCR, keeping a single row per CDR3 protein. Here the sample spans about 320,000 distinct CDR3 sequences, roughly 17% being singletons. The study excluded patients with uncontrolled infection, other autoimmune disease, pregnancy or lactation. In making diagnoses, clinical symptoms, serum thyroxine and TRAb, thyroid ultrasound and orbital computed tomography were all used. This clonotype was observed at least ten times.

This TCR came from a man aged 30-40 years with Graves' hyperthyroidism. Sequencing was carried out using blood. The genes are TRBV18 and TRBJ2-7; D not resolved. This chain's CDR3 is CASSPPGEDEQYF. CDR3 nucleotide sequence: TGTGCCAGCTCACCACCGGGTGAGGACGAGCAGTACTTC.